Below, one TCR beta chain is given with its context. The target antigen is unknown. These data come from a study of regulatory T cells in long-lasting Graves disease. Study information: The criterion for persistent Graves' disease was over 5 years of antithyroid drugs with positive TSH receptor antibodies. Study results and caveats: Favored usage of TRBV28, TRBJ1-2 and TRBJ2-5 was recorded in persistent disease. Study was limited to peripheral blood, excluding thyroid tissue. Among the persistent patients, 2,500 to 3,000 public clonotypes were shared, more than the approximately 1,000 shared among new patients.

Assembly of TCR beta libraries relied on iRepertoire HTBI primers together with Arm-PCR of CDR3 regions. Using its own MiXCR run on the multiplex PCR reads, TCRdb lists one record per CDR3 protein. Of roughly 300,000 distinct CDR3 sequences listed, 20% to 25% are singletons. This CDR3 has 16 residues. CDR1 and CDR2 (germline): MGHDK, SYGVNS. With V trimmed by 3 bases and J by 1 base, 6 bases remained unmatched. The time point: persistent/refractory GD, antithyroid drugs over 5 years with positive TRAb. After RNA was extracted from PBMCs, the TCR library was made from it. The sequence was collected from a female donor with Graves disease. The sample in question was peripheral blood mononuclear cells (PBMCs), obtained when the disease was refractory, from a patient treated with antithyroid drugs. This sequence joins TRBV25-1 and TRBJ2-3, with TRBD2 matching over 8 bases. This CDR3 reads CASSEAGGLRTDTQYF. The CDR3 region has the DNA TGTGCCAGCAGTGAGGCGGGGGGACTACGCACAGATACGCAGTATTTT.